The present TCR beta chain was sequenced within a study of OX40 agonist ivuxolimab in advanced cancers. About the research overall: Treatment of patients was with ivuxolimab, an agonistic anti-OX40 (CD134) antibody. Enrolled patients in dose escalation had cancers that were hepatocellular carcinoma, melanoma, renal cell or head and neck cancer. Anti-PD-1, anti-PD-L1 or anti-CTLA-4 therapy given earlier was allowed, and around 40% had some. Overall study results and limits: Antigen specificity of clonally expanded peripheral T cells was not established.

About this clone: Its antigen is still unknown.

Germline V gives CDR1 SGHDT, CDR2 YYEEEE. The CDR3 has 15 residues. Trimming pared 1 base from V and 5 bases from J, leaving 12 bases between. Using immunoSEQ multiplex PCR, the repertoire was profiled, and TCRdb retains in-frame clones only, with some absent. The table lists 110,000 or so clones, 75% to 95% of them singletons. The sample here was CD4+ or CD8+ T cells sorted from blood, taken in a trial of the OX40 agonist ivuxolimab. V is TRBV5-6 and J is TRBJ1-4, with D perhaps TRBD1 (6 bases). The receptor comes from an adult with an advanced solid tumor such as melanoma, head and neck, liver or kidney cancer. The CDR3, as DNA: TGTGCCAGCAGCTTGACGGGGCAGGGGAATGAAAAACTGTTTTTT. Protein: CASSLTGQGNEKLFF.